The 30 T cell receptor beta chains given below trace back to one sample, sequenced in a study of cytomegalovirus exposure and HLA in healthy donors (dated by TCRdb to the late 2010s). Library method: the immunoSEQ multiplex PCR assay. For the multiplex PCR, a mixture combining 60 forward primers for TCR Vbeta segments and 13 reverse primers for TCR Jbeta segments was used. TCRdb stores this immuneACCESS table with in-frame sequences only. Part of the clones is absent; in the studies checked, under half of the shortfall reflects unresolved V genes, and no reason is known for the rest. The data table for this sample lists under 50,000 clones. Clones ranked in the top ten supply about 15% of the sample. Sequencing was carried out using PBMCs. The receptor source for this set is a male donor in good health and CMV-seronegative.

The V call is TRBV7-3, the J call TRBJ1-1, with D tentatively TRBD1 (5 bases). Germline V gene data show CDR1 as SGHTA and CDR2 as FQGTGA. With 5 bases removed from V and 5 bases from J, the gap between germline ends came to 18 bases. The CDR3 runs 15 residues. The CDR3 bases are TGTGCCAGCAGCCCAAAAGGGGATATGAGGACTGAAGCTTTCTTT. As protein: CASSPKGDMRTEAFF. Variable domain in full (rest from reference TRBV7-3 and TRBJ1-1): GAGVSQTPSNKVTEKGKYVELRCDPISGHTALYWYRQSLGQGPEFLIYFQGTGAADDSGLPNDRFFAVRPEGSVSTLKIQRTERGDSAVYLCASSPKGDMRTEAFFGQGTRLTVV.

The genes are TRBV6-4 and TRBJ1-2; D call uncertain. CDR1 and CDR2 (germline): MRHNA, SNTAGT. With 7 bases removed from V and 9 bases from J, the gap between germline ends came to 15 bases. This CDR3 region has 12 residues. CDR3 coding DNA: TGTGCCAGCACCTACTCTATGCGCAGCTACACCTTC. It is translated as CASTYSMRSYTF.

The gene calls are TRBV5-1 and TRBJ2-3, with 11 bases matching TRBD2. The V gene end was trimmed by 0 bases and the J gene end by 1 base; junction bases not matched to a gene: 4. Looked up from germline, CDR1 is SGHRS and CDR2 is YFSETQ. This CDR3 has 17 amino acids. The CDR3 region has the DNA TGCGCCAGCAGCTTGGTCGTGACTAGCGGGGGCACAGATACGCAGTATTTT. Amino acid sequence: CASSLVVTSGGTDTQYF.

The gene calls are TRBV4-1 and TRBJ2-7, with 7 bases lining up with TRBD1. The CDR3 length is 14 residues. Germline trimming cut 2 bases from V and 10 bases from J; bases unmatched to any gene: 11. The V gene's germline CDR1 is MGHRA and CDR2 YSYEKL. CDR3 sequence: CASSQKDRPYEQYF. The CDR3 DNA reads TGCGCCAGCAGCCAAAAGGACAGGCCTTATGAACAGTACTTC.

The V and J genes are TRBV12-5 and TRBJ2-1, with TRBD1 matching 10 bases. Losses at the gene ends were 10 bases for V and 7 bases for J; bases not matched to a gene: 25. The CDR3 spans 19 residues. Germline CDR1 and CDR2: LGHNT and FRNRAP. The DNA for the CDR3 is TGTGCTACCCCCTCCATCTCCCTCCTGGACAGGGGGTTGAGGAATGAGCAGTTCTTC. It translates to CATPSISLLDRGLRNEQFF.

The rearrangement uses TRBV11-2 and TRBJ1-2; D ambiguous. Germline CDR1 reads SGHAT; CDR2 reads FQNNGV. V lost 0 bases to trimming and J lost 4 bases, with 12 bases between them. The CDR3 consists of 15 residues. The CDR3 nucleotides are TGTGCCAGCAGCTTAGATGGTACCTGGCCCTATGGCTACACCTTC. This codes for CASSLDGTWPYGYTF.

Written as DNA, the CDR3 is TGTGCCAGCAGCTTGTTGAGCGATGAGCAGTTCTTC. Protein: CASSLLSDEQFF. The V call is TRBV5-4, the J call TRBJ2-1; D is undetermined. CDR3 length: 12 residues. CDR1 and CDR2 (germline): SGHNT, YYREEE (reference sequence). V lost 1 base to trimming and J lost 8 bases, with 7 bases between them.

The V gene is TRBV9, the J gene TRBJ2-3; TRBD2 matches 8 bases. Trimming took 4 bases from V and 3 from J; bases not matched to a gene: 1. This CDR3 is 13 amino acids long. Germline V lookup: CDR1 SGDLS, CDR2 YYNGEE. The CDR3 loop reads CASSREGTDTQYF. As DNA, the CDR3 is TGTGCCAGCAGCCGGGAGGGAACAGATACGCAGTATTTT. Using reference TRBV9 and TRBJ2-3 for the parts outside the CDR3, the full variable domain is DSGVTQTPKHLITATGQRVTLRCSPRSGDLSVYWYQQSLDQGLQFLIQYYNGEERAKGNILERFSAQQFPDLHSELNLSSLELGDSALYFCASSREGTDTQYFGPGTRLTVL.

The gene calls are TRBV7-2 and TRBJ1-1; 8 nucleotides match TRBD1. The CDR3 has 14 residues. Germline V gives CDR1 SGHTA, CDR2 FQGNSA. Trimming took 3 bases from V and 0 from J; bases not matched to a gene: 0. CDR3 coding DNA: TGTGCCAGCAGCTTGGACAGGGTGAACACTGAAGCTTTCTTT. It yields the protein CASSLDRVNTEAFF.

The chain has TRBV30 and TRBJ1-2; D uncertain. Germline V gene lookup returns CDR1 GTSNPN and CDR2 SVGIG (reference sequence). The germline V and J ends were trimmed by 3 bases and 5 bases, with 13 bases remaining between them. This CDR3 has 13 residues. CDR3 amino acids: CAWSPSPRYGYTF. The CDR3 DNA reads TGTGCCTGGAGCCCCTCCCCTAGATATGGCTACACCTTC.

The V gene is TRBV5-1, the J gene TRBJ1-4, with TRBD1 matching over 7 bases. CDR1 is SGHRS, CDR2 YFSETQ, per germline. The CDR3 is 15 amino acids. J was trimmed by 4 bases and V by 0 bases; bases with no gene match: 3. The CDR3 region is CASSLGQGDNEKLFF. In DNA, the CDR3 is TGCGCCAGCAGCTTGGGCCAGGGGGATAATGAAAAACTGTTTTTT.

The chain has TRBV4-1 and TRBJ2-7, with D possibly matching TRBD1 (6 bases). Germline CDR1 is MGHRA and CDR2 is YSYEKL. There are 17 residues in the CDR3. Trimming took 1 base from V and 0 from J, leaving 16 bases between them. In DNA form, the CDR3 reads TGCGCCAGCAGCCAAGTCTCAGGGGTGATCGGCTCCTACGAGCAGTACTTC. Its protein is CASSQVSGVIGSYEQYF.

DNA of the CDR3: TGTGCCAGCAGTTTACTGGGACAGGGGGCGGGTGGCTACACCTTC. It codes for CASSLLGQGAGGYTF. J is TRBJ1-2 and V is TRBV27, with TRBD1 matching over 12 bases. The CDR3 length is 15 residues. V trimming: 2 bases; J trimming: 7 bases; junction bases outside the gene matches: 5. CDR1 is MNHEY and CDR2 is SMNVEV in the germline V gene (reference sequence).

The chain has TRBV6-5 and TRBJ2-7; TRBD2 is a possible D gene (5 bases). Trimming shortened V by 8 bases and J by 5 bases, and 13 bases separated the two germline ends. Germline CDR1 reads MNHEY; CDR2 reads SVGAGI. The CDR3 sequence is 12 residues long. The CDR3 protein is CASARTGDEQYF. The CDR3 nucleotides read TGTGCCAGCGCCCGGACCGGGGACGAGCAGTACTTC.

The chain uses TRBV7-9 and TRBJ1-2; tentatively, D is TRBD1 (6 bases). Trimming stripped 5 bases from V and 6 bases from J, with 19 bases between. Germline V gene lookup returns CDR1 SEHNR and CDR2 FQNEAQ (reference sequence). The CDR3 totals 15 residues. CDR3 amino acids: CASSRQTTGLDGYTF. In DNA, the CDR3 is TGTGCCAGCAGCCGTCAGACCACAGGGTTGGATGGCTACACCTTC.

In regard to this clone: The germline gene is not matched at one end of the junction; a read error may be the cause. The same CDR3 arises from other DNA sequences in this sample as well. This chain links TRBV6-5 with TRBJ1-6; 7 bases are shared with TRBD1. The CDR3 spans 15 residues. From germline, CDR1 is MNHEY and CDR2 SVGAGI. CDR3 amino acids: CASMGDRSYNSPLHF. The DNA for the CDR3 is TGTGCCAGCATGGGGGACAGATCTTATAATTCCCCCCTCCACTTT.

J is TRBJ2-5 and V is TRBV6-1, with D possibly being TRBD1 (6 bases). Trimming took off 2 bases at V and 6 bases at J, with 22 bases between the two ends. Per the germline V gene, CDR1 is MNHNS and CDR2 is SASEGT. This CDR3 has 17 amino acids. The CDR3 here is CASSERVGRGLGKTQYF. The CDR3 coding sequence is TGTGCCAGCAGTGAACGGGTCGGCAGGGGTTTAGGGAAGACCCAGTACTTC.

The V call is TRBV25-1, the J call TRBJ1-2; 8 positions match TRBD1. V gave up 1 base and J gave up 4 bases; unmatched junction bases: 5. Per germline, CDR1 MGHDK and CDR2 SYGVNS. The CDR3 length is 15 residues. CDR3 sequence: CASSESQGASYGYTF. CDR3 bases: TGTGCCAGCAGTGAATCCCAGGGGGCGAGCTATGGCTACACCTTC.

V usage is TRBV15 and J usage is TRBJ1-4, with D possibly being TRBD1 (6 bases). The germline V gene encodes CDR1 LNHNV and CDR2 YYDKDF (reference sequence). This CDR3 contains 13 residues. Trimming took off 7 bases at V and 5 bases at J, with 11 bases between the two ends. In nucleotides, the CDR3 is TGTGCCACCACAGGACAGTTAAATGAAAAACTGTTTTTT. As protein: CATTGQLNEKLFF.

The J gene is TRBJ1-1, the V gene TRBV6-1, with D maybe TRBD1 (5 bases). V gave up 7 bases and J gave up 3 bases, with 15 bases separating them. This CDR3 spans 14 amino acids. The germline gives CDR1 MNHNS, CDR2 SASEGT. Written as DNA, the CDR3 is TGTGCCAGCACCGCTACAGACAGCTACACTGAAGCTTTCTTT. Its protein is CASTATDSYTEAFF.

This chain links TRBV19 with TRBJ1-5, with a tentative D call TRBD1 (6 bases). Per the germline V gene, CDR1 is LNHDA and CDR2 is SQIVND (reference sequence). The CDR3 has 15 residues. V lost 1 base and J 4 bases, leaving 11 bases between the germline ends. The CDR3 here is CASSIVDRSNQPQHF. CDR3 sequence (DNA): TGTGCCAGTAGTATAGTAGACAGGTCAAATCAGCCCCAGCATTTT.

The rearrangement links TRBV2 to TRBJ2-7; 8 positions match TRBD2. The CDR3 is 18 amino acids. V was clipped by 5 bases and J by 4 bases; unmatched bases: 19. CDR1 and CDR2 (germline): SNHLY, FYNNEI. CDR3 region: CASSIALTSGPGGYEQYF. As DNA, the CDR3 is TGTGCCAGCAGTATTGCCCTAACTAGCGGCCCGGGAGGTTACGAGCAGTACTTC.

The rearrangement links TRBV9 to TRBJ1-2, with a possible D match to TRBD1 (5 bases). The V end lost 3 bases, the J end lost 4 bases, and 19 bases lay between the germline ends. Germline V lookup: CDR1 SGDLS, CDR2 YYNGEE. This CDR3 comprises 16 residues. The CDR3 here is CASSEGRGIGAYGYTF. The CDR3 DNA sequence: TGTGCCAGCAGCGAGGGGAGGGGTATAGGAGCCTATGGCTACACCTTC.

The CDR3 region is CASSLDRTNTEAFF. In DNA, the CDR3 is TGTGCCAGCAGCTTAGACAGGACGAACACTGAAGCTTTCTTT. The chain couples TRBV11-1 to TRBJ1-1; TRBD1 is a possible D gene (5 bases). CDR3 length: 14 residues. Germline V gives CDR1 SGHAT, CDR2 FQDESV (reference sequence). Trimming removed 1 base from V and 1 base from J, with 7 bases in between.

This chain joins TRBV6-6 and TRBJ1-5; D is unclear. The CDR3 is 16 residues long. Germline-derived CDR1 and CDR2 are MNHNY and SVGAGI (reference sequence). Trimming stripped 6 bases from V and 3 bases from J, with 18 bases between. CDR3: CASSPIREAANQPQHF. CDR3 bases: TGTGCCAGCAGCCCCATCAGAGAAGCGGCCAATCAGCCCCAGCATTTT.

The gene calls are TRBV30 and TRBJ1-1; D unresolved. The CDR3 has 14 amino acids. Germline V CDR1 and CDR2: GTSNPN, SVGIG (reference sequence). With 0 bases removed from V and 6 bases from J, the gap between germline ends came to 14 bases. The CDR3 DNA is TGTGCCTGGAGTGTAACCGGGGTTCGTTCTGAAGCTTTCTTT. Its protein product is CAWSVTGVRSEAFF. Together with reference TRBV30 and TRBJ1-1, the CDR3 gives the full variable domain: SQTIHQWPATLVQPVGSPLSLECTVEGTSNPNLYWYRQAAGRGLQLLFYSVGIGQISSEVPQNLSASRPQDRQFILSSKKLLLSDSGFYLCAWSVTGVRSEAFFGQGTRLTVV.

This chain uses TRBV5-6 with TRBJ2-5; perhaps TRBD1 as D (6 bases). In germline, CDR1 is SGHDT, CDR2 YYEEEE. This CDR3 region has 14 residues. V gave up 0 bases and J gave up 5 bases, with 11 bases separating them. CDR3 sequence (DNA): TGTGCCAGCAGCTTGGGGACAGCTTTGGAGACCCAGTACTTC. It specifies CASSLGTALETQYF.

The chain has TRBV30 and TRBJ2-2, with D possibly TRBD1 on 6 matching bases. Germline V gene lookup returns CDR1 GTSNPN and CDR2 SVGIG (reference sequence). This CDR3 region has 14 residues. V was cut by 3 bases and J by 6 bases, with 14 bases left in between. CDR3 DNA sequence: TGTGCCTGGAGAGGGAACAGGGAAGCCGGGGAGCTGTTTTTT. This translates into CAWRGNREAGELFF.

The chain is built from TRBV27 and TRBJ1-1, with D maybe TRBD1 (5 bases). Germline V gives CDR1 MNHEY, CDR2 SMNVEV (reference sequence). The CDR3 consists of 15 residues. V was cut by 2 bases and J by 2 bases, with 12 bases left in between. For the CDR3, the DNA is TGTGCCAGCAGTTTAAGCGGGACCCTAAACACTGAAGCTTTCTTT. It encodes CASSLSGTLNTEAFF.

The chain carries TRBV9 and TRBJ1-1; D unresolved. CDR3 length: 15 amino acids. Trimming removed 0 bases at V and 0 bases at J, with 9 bases between. Germline V gene data show CDR1 as SGDLS and CDR2 as YYNGEE. The DNA for the CDR3 is TGTGCCAGCAGCGTAGGGGCCGTAATGAACACTGAAGCTTTCTTT. It encodes CASSVGAVMNTEAFF.